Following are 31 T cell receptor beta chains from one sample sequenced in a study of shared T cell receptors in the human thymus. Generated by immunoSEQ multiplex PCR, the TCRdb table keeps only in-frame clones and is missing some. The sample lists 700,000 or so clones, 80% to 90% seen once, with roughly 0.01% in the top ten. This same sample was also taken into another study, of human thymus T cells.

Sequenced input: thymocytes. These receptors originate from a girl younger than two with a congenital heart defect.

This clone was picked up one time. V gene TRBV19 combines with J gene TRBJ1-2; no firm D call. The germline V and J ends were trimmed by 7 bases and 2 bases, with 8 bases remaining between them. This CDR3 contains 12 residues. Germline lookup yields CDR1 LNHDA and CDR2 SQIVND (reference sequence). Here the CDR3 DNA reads TGTGCCAGTAAGAACGGGAACTATGGCTACACCTTC. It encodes CASKNGNYGYTF.

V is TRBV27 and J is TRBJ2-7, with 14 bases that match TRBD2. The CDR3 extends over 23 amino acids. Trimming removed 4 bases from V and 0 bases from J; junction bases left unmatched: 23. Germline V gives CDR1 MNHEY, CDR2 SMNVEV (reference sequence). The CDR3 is CASSSPNHRHPGLAGDRSYEQYF. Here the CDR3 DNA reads TGTGCCAGCAGTTCACCAAACCATCGACACCCGGGACTAGCGGGGGACCGCTCCTACGAGCAGTACTTC.

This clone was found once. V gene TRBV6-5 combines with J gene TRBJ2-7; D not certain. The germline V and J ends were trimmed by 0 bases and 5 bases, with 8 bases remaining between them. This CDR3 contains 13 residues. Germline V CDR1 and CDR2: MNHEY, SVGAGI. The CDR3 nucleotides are TGTGCCAGCAGTTACTCGATTCGGGACGAGCAGTACTTC. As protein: CASSYSIRDEQYF.

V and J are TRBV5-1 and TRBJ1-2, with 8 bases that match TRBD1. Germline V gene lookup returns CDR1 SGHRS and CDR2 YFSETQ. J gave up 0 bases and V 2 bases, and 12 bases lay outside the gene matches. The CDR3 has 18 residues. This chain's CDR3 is CASSFSARTGLPNYGYTF. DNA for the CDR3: TGCGCCAGCAGCTTCTCCGCGCGGACAGGGCTGCCTAACTATGGCTACACCTTC.

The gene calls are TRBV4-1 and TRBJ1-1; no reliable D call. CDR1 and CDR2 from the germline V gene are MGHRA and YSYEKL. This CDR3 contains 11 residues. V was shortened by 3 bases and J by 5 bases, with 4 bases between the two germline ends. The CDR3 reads CASSHLTEAFF. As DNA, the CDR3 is TGCGCCAGCAGCCACTTAACTGAAGCTTTCTTT.

The CDR3, as DNA: TGTGCCAGCAGCTGGGAGGGGTTGGCTGCTAACTATGGCTACACCTTC. Translated, it gives CASSWEGLAANYGYTF. This rearrangement joins TRBV5-5 to TRBJ1-2; D perhaps matches TRBD1 (5 bases). The CDR3 runs to 16 residues. Trimming cost V 3 bases and J 0 bases, with 15 bases left between them. CDR1 and CDR2 from the germline V gene are SGHKS and YYEKEE (reference sequence).

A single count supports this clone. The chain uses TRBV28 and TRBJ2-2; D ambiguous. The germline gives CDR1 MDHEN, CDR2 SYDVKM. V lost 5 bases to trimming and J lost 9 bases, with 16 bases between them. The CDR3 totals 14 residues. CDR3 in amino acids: CASSPLLFLWELFF. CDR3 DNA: TGTGCCAGCAGTCCGCTCCTATTCCTCTGGGAGCTGTTTTTT.

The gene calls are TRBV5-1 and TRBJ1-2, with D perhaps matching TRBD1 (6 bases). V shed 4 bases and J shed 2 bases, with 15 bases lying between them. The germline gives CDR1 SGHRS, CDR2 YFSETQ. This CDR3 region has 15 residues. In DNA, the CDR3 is TGCGCCAGCAGCCCTCAAGGGGGTATGAACTATGGCTACACCTTC. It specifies CASSPQGGMNYGYTF.

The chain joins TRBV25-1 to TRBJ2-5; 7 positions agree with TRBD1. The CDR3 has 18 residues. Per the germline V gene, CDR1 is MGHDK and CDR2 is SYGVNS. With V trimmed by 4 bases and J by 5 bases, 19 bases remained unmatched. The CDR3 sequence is CASSGWSPGQTHKETQYF. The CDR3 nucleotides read TGTGCCAGCAGTGGATGGTCTCCGGGACAGACACACAAGGAGACCCAGTACTTC.

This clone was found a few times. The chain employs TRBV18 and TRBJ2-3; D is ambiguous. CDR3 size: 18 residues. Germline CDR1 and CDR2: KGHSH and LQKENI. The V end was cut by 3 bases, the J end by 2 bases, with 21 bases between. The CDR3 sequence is CASSPSRERRPNTDTQYF. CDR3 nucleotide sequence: TGTGCCAGCTCACCTAGCCGCGAACGGCGACCTAACACAGATACGCAGTATTTT. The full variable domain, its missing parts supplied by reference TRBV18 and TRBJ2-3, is NAGVMQNPRHLVRRRGQEARLRCSPMKGHSHVYWYRQLPEEGLKFMVYLQKENIIDESGMPKERFSAEFPKEGPSILRIQQVVRGDSAAYFCASSPSRERRPNTDTQYFGPGTRLTVL.

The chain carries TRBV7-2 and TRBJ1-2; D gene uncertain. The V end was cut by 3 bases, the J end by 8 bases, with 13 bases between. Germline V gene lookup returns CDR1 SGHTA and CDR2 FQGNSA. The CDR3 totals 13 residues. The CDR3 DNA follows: TGTGCCAGCAGCTTGGCCGGGAAGGGCGGCTACACCTTC. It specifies CASSLAGKGGYTF.

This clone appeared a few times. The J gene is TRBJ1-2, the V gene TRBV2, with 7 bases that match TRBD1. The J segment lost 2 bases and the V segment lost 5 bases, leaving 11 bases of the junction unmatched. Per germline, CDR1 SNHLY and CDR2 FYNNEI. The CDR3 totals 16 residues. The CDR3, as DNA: TGTGCCAGCAGTCCTTTTATGACAGGGCCCAACTATGGCTACACCTTC. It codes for CASSPFMTGPNYGYTF.

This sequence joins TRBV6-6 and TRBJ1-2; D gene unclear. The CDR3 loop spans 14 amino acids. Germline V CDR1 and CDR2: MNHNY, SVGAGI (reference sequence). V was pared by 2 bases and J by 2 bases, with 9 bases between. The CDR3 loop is CASSYQVANYGYTF. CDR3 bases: TGTGCCAGCAGTTACCAGGTAGCGAACTATGGCTACACCTTC.

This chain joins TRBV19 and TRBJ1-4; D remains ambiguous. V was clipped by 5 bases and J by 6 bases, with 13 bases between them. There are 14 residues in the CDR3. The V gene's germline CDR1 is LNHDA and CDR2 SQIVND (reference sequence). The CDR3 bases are TGTGCCAGTAGTGCCTTGTCGGTCTATGAAAAACTGTTTTTT. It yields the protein CASSALSVYEKLFF.

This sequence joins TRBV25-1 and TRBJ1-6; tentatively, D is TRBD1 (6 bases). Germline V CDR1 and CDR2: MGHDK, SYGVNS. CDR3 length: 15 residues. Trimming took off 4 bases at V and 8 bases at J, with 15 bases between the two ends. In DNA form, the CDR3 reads TGTGCCAGCAGTGGGCCCCAGGGGATACATTCACCCCTCCACTTT. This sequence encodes CASSGPQGIHSPLHF.

CDR3 coding DNA: TGTGCCAGCAGTTACTCGCAGCGGGGGGGCCGTGGCGAGCAGTACTTC. It translates to CASSYSQRGGRGEQYF. The chain has TRBV6-6 and TRBJ2-7; TRBD2 matches at 10 bases. The CDR3 totals 16 residues. V was clipped by 0 bases and J by 6 bases; unmatched bases: 8. Germline V gene data show CDR1 as MNHNY and CDR2 as SVGAGI (reference sequence).

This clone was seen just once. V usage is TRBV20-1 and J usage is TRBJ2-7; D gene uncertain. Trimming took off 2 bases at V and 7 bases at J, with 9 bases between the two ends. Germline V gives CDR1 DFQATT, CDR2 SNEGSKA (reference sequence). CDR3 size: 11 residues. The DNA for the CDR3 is TGCAGTGCTAGAAACGCGAGGGAGCAGTACTTC. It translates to CSARNAREQYF.

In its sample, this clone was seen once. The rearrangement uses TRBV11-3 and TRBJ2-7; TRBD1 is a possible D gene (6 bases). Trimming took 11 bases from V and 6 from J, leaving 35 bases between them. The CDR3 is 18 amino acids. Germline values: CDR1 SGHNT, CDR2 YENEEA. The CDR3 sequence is CAGTDRPTQPTKSREQYF. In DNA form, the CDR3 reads TGTGCCGGAACTGACAGGCCTACGCAACCTACGAAGTCTCGCGAGCAGTACTTC.

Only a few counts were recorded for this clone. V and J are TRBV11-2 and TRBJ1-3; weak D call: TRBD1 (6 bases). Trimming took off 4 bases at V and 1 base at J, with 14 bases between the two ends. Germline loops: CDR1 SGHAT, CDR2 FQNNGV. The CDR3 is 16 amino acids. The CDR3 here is CASSSVQGKSGNTIYF. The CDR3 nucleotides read TGTGCCAGCAGCTCCGTTCAGGGGAAATCTGGAAACACCATATATTTT.

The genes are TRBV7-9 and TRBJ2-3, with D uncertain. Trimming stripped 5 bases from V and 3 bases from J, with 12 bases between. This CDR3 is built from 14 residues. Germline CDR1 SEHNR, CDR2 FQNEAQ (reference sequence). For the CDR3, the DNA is TGTGCCAGCAGCCGTGATATCGGTACAGATACGCAGTATTTT. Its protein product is CASSRDIGTDTQYF.

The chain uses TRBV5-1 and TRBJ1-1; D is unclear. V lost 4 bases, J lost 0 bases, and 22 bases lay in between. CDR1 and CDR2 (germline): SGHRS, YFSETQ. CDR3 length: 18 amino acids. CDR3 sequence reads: CASSLHLSWRDLNTEAFF. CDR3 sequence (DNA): TGCGCCAGCAGCCTCCACCTTTCTTGGCGGGATCTGAACACTGAAGCTTTCTTT.

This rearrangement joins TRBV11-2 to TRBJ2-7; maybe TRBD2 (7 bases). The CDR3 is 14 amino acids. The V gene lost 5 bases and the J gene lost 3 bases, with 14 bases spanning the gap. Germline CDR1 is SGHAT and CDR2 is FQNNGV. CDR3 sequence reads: CASSIGGEYYEQYF. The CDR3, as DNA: TGTGCCAGCAGCATAGGGGGGGAGTACTACGAGCAGTACTTC. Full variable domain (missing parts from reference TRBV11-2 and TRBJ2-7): EAGVAQSPRYKIIEKRQSVAFWCNPISGHATLYWYQQILGQGPKLLIQFQNNGVVDDSQLPKDRFSAERLKGVDSTLKIQPAKLEDSAVYLCASSIGGEYYEQYFGPGTRLTVT.

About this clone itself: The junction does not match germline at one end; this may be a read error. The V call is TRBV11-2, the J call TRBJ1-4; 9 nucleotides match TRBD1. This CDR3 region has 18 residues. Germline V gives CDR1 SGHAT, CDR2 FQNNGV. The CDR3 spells CASSLGDRVSGCPGKLLF. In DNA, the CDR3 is TGTGCCAGCAGCTTAGGGGACAGGGTATCCGGATGCCCTGGAAAACTGCTTTTT.

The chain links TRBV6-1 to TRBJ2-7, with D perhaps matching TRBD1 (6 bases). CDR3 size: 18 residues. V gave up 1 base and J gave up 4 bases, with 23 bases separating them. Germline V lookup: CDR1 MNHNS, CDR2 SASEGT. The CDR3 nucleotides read TGTGCCAGCAGTGAAGGGTGTGTGGAGGACAGACCTTATTACGAGCAGTACTTC. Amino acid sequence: CASSEGCVEDRPYYEQYF.

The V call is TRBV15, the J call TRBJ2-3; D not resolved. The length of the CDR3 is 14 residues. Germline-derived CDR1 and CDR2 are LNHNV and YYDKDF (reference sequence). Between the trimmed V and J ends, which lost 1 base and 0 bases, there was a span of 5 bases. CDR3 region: CATSRVVSTDTQYF. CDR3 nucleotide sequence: TGTGCCACCAGCAGAGTAGTTAGCACAGATACGCAGTATTTT.

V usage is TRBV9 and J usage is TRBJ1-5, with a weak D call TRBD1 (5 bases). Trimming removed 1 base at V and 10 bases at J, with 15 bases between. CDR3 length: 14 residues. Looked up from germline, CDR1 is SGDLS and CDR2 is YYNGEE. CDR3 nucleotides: TGTGCCAGCAGCGTACGGGGGGGAGAGGCTCCCCAGCATTTT. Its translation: CASSVRGGEAPQHF.

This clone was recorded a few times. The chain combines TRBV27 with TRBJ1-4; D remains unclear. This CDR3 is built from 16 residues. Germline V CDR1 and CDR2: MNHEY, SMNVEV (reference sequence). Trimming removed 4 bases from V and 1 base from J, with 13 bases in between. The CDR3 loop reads CASSSGRLGTNEKLFF. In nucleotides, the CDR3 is TGTGCCAGCAGTTCGGGGAGGCTCGGAACTAATGAAAAACTGTTTTTT.

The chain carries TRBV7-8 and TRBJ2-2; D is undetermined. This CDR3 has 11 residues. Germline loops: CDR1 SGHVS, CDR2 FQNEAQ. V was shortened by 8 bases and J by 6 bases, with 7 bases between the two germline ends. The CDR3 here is CASLIAGELFF. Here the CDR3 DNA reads TGTGCCAGCCTTATCGCCGGGGAGCTGTTTTTT.

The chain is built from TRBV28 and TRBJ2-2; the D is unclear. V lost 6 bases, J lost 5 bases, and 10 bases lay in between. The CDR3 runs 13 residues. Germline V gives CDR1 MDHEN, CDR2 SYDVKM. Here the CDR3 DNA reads TGTGCCAGCAGCCGAGGAGCGACCGGGGAGCTGTTTTTT. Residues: CASSRGATGELFF.

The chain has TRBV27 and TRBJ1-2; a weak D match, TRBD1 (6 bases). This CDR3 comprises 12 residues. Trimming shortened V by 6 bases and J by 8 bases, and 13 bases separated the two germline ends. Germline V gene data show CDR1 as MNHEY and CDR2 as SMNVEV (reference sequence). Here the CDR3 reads CASRGTTGGYTF. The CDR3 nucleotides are TGTGCCAGCAGGGGCACAACAGGGGGCTACACCTTC.

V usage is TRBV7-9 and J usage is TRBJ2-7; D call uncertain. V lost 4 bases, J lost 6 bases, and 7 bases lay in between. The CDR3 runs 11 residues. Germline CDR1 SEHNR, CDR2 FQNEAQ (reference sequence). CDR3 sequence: CASSSRLEQYF. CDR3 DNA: TGTGCCAGCAGCTCCCGACTCGAGCAGTACTTC. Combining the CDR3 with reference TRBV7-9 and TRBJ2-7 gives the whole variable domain DTGVSQNPRHKITKRGQNVTFRCDPISEHNRLYWYRQTLGQGPEFLTYFQNEAQLEKSRLLSDRFSAERPKGSFSTLEIQRTEQGDSAMYLCASSSRLEQYFGPGTRLTVT.